This entry describes one T cell receptor beta chain. The record originates from a study of blood T cell repertoires in COVID-19. Overall study context: Collection of acute and convalescent COVID-19 samples took place in the United States, Italy and Spain. From T cells, B-cell-depleted T cells, or PBMCs came the material, which was cDNA or gDNA.

Source study methods: How many nucleated cells were present was estimated from reference gene primer amplification. Generated by immunoSEQ multiplex PCR, the TCRdb table keeps only in-frame clones and is missing some. The V and J calls and clone size were taken over from that table, and D and trimming were inferred from the DNA. The top ten hold around 1.9% of the sample, which has roughly 300,000 clones, roughly 86% seen once. Looked up from germline, CDR1 is PRHDT and CDR2 is FYEKMQ (reference sequence). The germline V and J ends were trimmed by 0 bases and 4 bases, with 12 bases remaining between them. The CDR3 is made up of 15 amino acids.

The clonotype was recovered from a woman aged 25 to 45 with COVID-19, enrolled during active disease. This chain links TRBV13 with TRBJ2-5, with D possibly matching TRBD1 (5 bases). The sample comprised peripheral blood. The CDR3 DNA reads TGTGCCAGCAGCTTAGGCGTCAGGGTCGGAGAGACCCAGTACTTC. Translation gives CASSLGVRVGETQYF.